This T cell receptor beta chain originates from a study of T cell changes during pregnancy in multiple sclerosis (dated by TCRdb to the late 2010s). Notes on the research overall: The study looked at changes in the T cell repertoire across pregnancy in women with multiple sclerosis.

Libraries were prepared through the immunoSEQ multiplex PCR assay. TCRdb holds this immuneACCESS table with in-frame rearrangements only. Some clones are missing; in checked studies, unresolved V genes explain under half, and the rest has no known cause. Within this sample are roughly 89,000 clones, with 85% to 95% of them counted one time only. Around 4% of the sample belongs to the ten largest clones. Notes on this clone: Its target antigen remains unknown. The sample holds no much larger clone one base away, and base qualities are not on file.

Including the terminal cysteine and phenylalanine, the CDR3 comprises 10 residues. The entry retains the CDR3 DNA only, 30 bases that are in frame from base 1. CDR1 and CDR2 are read off the germline V gene (reference sequence) as DFQATT and SNEGSKA. The junction shows trimming of 5 bases on V and 4 bases on J, plus 5 bases between the germline ends. This TCR came from a female donor with multiple sclerosis, enrolled in a pregnancy study. Sequenced material: peripheral blood, taken in the first trimester of pregnancy. The V gene is TRBV20-1 and the J gene is TRBJ1-1; the D gene identity is not certain. CDR3 protein: CSARGTEAFF. Here is the DNA: TGCAGTGCTCGGGGCACTGAAGCTTTCTTT.